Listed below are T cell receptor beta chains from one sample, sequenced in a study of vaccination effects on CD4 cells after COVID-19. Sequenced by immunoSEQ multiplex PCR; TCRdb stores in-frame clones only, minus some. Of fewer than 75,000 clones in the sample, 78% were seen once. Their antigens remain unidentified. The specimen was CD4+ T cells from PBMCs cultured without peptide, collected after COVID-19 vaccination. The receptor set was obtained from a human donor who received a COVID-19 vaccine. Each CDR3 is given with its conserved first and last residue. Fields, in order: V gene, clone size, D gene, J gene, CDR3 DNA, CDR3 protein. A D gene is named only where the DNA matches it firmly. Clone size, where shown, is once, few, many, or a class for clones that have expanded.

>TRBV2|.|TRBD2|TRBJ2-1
TGTGCCAGCAGGAGCGGGGGGGCCGTCAATGAGCAGTTCTTC
CASRSGGAVNEQFF
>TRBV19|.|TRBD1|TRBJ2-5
TGTGCCAGTAGACGGACAGGGGCGGCAGAGACCCAGTACTTC
CASRRTGAAETQYF
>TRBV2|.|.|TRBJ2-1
TGTGCCACTTCGACTAGGAAGTCCTACAATGAGCAGTTCTTC
CATSTRKSYNEQFF
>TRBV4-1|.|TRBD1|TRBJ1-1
TGCGCCAGCAGCCCTAGACAGGGATTAAAAATGAACACTGAAGCTTTCTTT
CASSPRQGLKMNTEAFF
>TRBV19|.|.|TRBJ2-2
TGTGCCAGTAGCCGCCCGGGGCATAGCCCCGGGGAGCTGTTTTTT
CASSRPGHSPGELFF
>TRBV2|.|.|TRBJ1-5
TGTGCCAGCACAGGGGCGACTAGCAATCAGCCCCAGCATTTT
CASTGATSNQPQHF
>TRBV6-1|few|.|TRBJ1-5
TGTGCCAGCAGTGAATTTACAAATCAGCCCCAGCATTTT
CASSEFTNQPQHF
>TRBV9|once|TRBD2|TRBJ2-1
TGTGCCAGCAGTCCTCTTAGCGGGGGCGGCTACAATGAGCAGTTCTTC
CASSPLSGGGYNEQFF
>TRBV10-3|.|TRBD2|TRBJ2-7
TGTGCCATCAGTGCGGGGCTAGCGGGAGAATTCACCTACGAGCAGTACTTC
CAISAGLAGEFTYEQYF
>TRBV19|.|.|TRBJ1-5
TGTGCCAGTAGTAGTCAGGGCGATCAGCCCCAGCATTTT
CASSSQGDQPQHF
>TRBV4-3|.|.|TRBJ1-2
TGCGCCAGCAGCCAAGGGCCGGGACCACTTGGTGGCTACACCTTC
CASSQGPGPLGGYTF
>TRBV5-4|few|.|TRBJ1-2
TGTGCCAGCAGCTCCGACTATGGCTACACCTTC
CASSSDYGYTF
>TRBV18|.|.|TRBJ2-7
TGTGCCAGCTCACCACAAGGTGGGGGCTACGAGCAGTACTTC
CASSPQGGGYEQYF
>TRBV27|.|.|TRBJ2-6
TGTGCCAGCAGTTTAGGTCGCGGGCCCAACTCTGGGGCCAACGTCCTGACTTTC
CASSLGRGPNSGANVLTF
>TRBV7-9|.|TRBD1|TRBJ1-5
TGTGCCAGCAGCTTAAAGTGGACAGGGGGAGATCAGCCCCAGCATTTT
CASSLKWTGGDQPQHF
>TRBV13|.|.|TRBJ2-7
TGTGCCAGCAGCTTAGCCGGGGGCGCCATCTCCTACGAGCAGTACTTC
CASSLAGGAISYEQYF
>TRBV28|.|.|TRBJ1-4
TGTGCCAGCAGTTTACCTTCGACGGGGGTGGGAAAACTGTTTTTT
CASSLPSTGVGKLFF
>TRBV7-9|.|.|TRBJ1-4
TGTGCCAGCAGCTTCCCAGAAGTAATGGAGGAAAAACTGTTTTTT
CASSFPEVMEEKLFF
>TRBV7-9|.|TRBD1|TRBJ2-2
TGTGCCAGCACGGCCCAGGACAGGATTTCTCCCGGGGAGCTGTTTTTT
CASTAQDRISPGELFF
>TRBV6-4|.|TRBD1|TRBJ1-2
TGTGCCAGCAGTGACAGCGTGACAGGGGCCCTGATTCGGGGCTACACCTTC
CASSDSVTGALIRGYTF
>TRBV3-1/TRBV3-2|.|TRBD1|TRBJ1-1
TGTGCCAGCGGACCCTTGACAGGGACAGAAGCTTTCTTT
CASGPLTGTEAFF
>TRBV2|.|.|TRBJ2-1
TGTGCCAGCAGTGGAGGGGGGAGGGCTTCAGGAGAGCAGTTCTTC
CASSGGGRASGEQFF
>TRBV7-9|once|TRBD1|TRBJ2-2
TGTGCCAGCAGCTTTGTAGGGGGCAACACCGGGGAGCTGTTTTTT
CASSFVGGNTGELFF
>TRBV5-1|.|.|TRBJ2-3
TGCGCCAGCAGCTTGGAGCTACCAAGTAACACAGATACGCAGTATTTT
CASSLELPSNTDTQYF
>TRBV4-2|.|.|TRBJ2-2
TGTGCCAGCAGCCAAGAGGTCAGGAACACCGGGGAGCTGTTTTTT
CASSQEVRNTGELFF
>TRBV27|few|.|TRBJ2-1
TGTGCCAGCAGTCCGCATCATGGGGTGAGGACGCAGTTCTTC
CASSPHHGVRTQFF
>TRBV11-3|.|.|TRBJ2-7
TGTGCCAGCAGCCTATCGCGGGGCCAGGCTAGCTCCTACGAGCAGTACTTC
CASSLSRGQASSYEQYF
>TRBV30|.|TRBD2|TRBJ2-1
TGTGCCTTCGGACTAGCGGGAGGGAGGGGATACAATGAGCAGTTCTTC
CAFGLAGGRGYNEQFF
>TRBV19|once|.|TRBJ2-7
TGTGCCAGTACCGGGGACTGGCCAACCTACGAGCAGTACTTC
CASTGDWPTYEQYF
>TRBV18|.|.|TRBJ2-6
TGTGCCAGCTCACCCCGAGGCTCTGGGGCCAACGTCCTGACTTTC
CASSPRGSGANVLTF
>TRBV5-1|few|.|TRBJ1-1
TGCGCCAGCAGCCCGGGACACCAAAACACTGAAGCTTTCTTT
CASSPGHQNTEAFF
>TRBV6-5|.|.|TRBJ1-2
TGTGCCAGTTCTAGTCCAGGGGACTATGGCTACACCTTC
CASSSPGDYGYTF
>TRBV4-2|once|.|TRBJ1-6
TGTGCCAGCAGCCATACTCCGGGATCCTATAATTCACCCCTCCACTTT
CASSHTPGSYNSPLHF
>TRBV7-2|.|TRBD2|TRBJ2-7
TGTGCCAGCAGCCGCACCTGGGGGGATAGCGGGATGTTATCCTACGAGCAGTACTTC
CASSRTWGDSGMLSYEQYF
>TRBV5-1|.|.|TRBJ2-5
TGCGCCAGCAGCTTAACTGACAGGAAAGAGACCCAGTACTTC
CASSLTDRKETQYF
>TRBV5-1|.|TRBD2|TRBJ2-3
TGCGCCAGCAGCTTGGTGCGGGGGGCGGCTGTAGATACGCAGTATTTT
CASSLVRGAAVDTQYF
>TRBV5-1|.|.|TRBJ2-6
TGCGCCAGCAGCGCCCCCCCAGGGGCCGGGGCCAACGTCCTGACTTTC
CASSAPPGAGANVLTF
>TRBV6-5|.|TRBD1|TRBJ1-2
TGTGCCAGCTACAGGGGAGACTATGGCTACACCTTC
CASYRGDYGYTF
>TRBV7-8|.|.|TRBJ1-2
TGTGCCAGCAGCCTAAGGTCCTATGGCTACACCTTC
CASSLRSYGYTF
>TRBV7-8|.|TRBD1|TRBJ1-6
TGTGCCAGCAGCTTAAAACAGGGGTATTCACCCCTCCACTTT
CASSLKQGYSPLHF
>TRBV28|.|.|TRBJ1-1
TGTGCCAGCAGTCCCCGGGACCGTGAAGCTTTCTTT
CASSPRDREAFF
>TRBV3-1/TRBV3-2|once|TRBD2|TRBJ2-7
TGTGCCAGCAGCAGCGGGGGGGGCGAGCAGTACTTC
CASSSGGGEQYF
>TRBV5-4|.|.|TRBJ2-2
TGTGCCAGCAGCTTGGTCTTTGGGGACGCGACCGGGGAGCTGTTTTTT
CASSLVFGDATGELFF
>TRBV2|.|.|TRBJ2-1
TGTGCCAGCAGGGAGGGGGACAGTTACAATGAGCAGTTCTTC
CASREGDSYNEQFF
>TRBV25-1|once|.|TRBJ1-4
TGTGCCAGCAGTGAGTCCAGGGGAACTAATGAAAAACTGTTTTTT
CASSESRGTNEKLFF
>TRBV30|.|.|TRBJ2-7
TGTGCCTGGATTACTCAGGGCCACGAGCAGTACTTC
CAWITQGHEQYF
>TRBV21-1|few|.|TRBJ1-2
TGTGCCAGCAGCCACCGGGACAGGGGCTACACCTTC
CASSHRDRGYTF
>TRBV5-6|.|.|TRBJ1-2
TGTGCCAGCAGCTTGAGGGGTGCAGGGGCGGTTCGGGGCTACACCTTC
CASSLRGAGAVRGYTF
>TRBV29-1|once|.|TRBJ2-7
TGCAGCGTTATACTCTCTGCGTACGAGCAGTACTTC
CSVILSAYEQYF
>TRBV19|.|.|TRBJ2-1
TGTGCCAGTAGTATAGGCGGCCATCACAATGAGCAGTTCTTC
CASSIGGHHNEQFF
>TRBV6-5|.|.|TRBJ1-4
TGTGCCAGCAGTAAAAGGGGTGCAACTAATGAAAAACTGTTTTTT
CASSKRGATNEKLFF
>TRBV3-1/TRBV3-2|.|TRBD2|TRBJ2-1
TGTGCCAGCAGCCAACCGCCGGGACTAGCGGGATCCAATGAGCAGTTCTTC
CASSQPPGLAGSNEQFF
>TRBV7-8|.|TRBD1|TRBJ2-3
TGTGCCAGCAGCCTAACGACAGGGGGGGGCACAGATACGCAGTATTTT
CASSLTTGGGTDTQYF
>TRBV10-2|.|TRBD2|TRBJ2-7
TGCGCCAGCAGGGGACTAGCGGGAGGCGAGCAGTACTTC
CASRGLAGGEQYF
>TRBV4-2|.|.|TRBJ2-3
TGTGCCAGCAGACGAGGAGACGTCGCTAGCACAGATACGCAGTATTTT
CASRRGDVASTDTQYF